The 10 T cell receptor beta chains reported below all come from one sample, sequenced in a study of T cell repertoires in cytomegalovirus infection. In TCRdb, the reads were re-called with MiXCR into one record per CDR3 protein. The sample lists approximately 260,000 distinct CDR3 sequences, over 15% occurring once. Sequenced: CD8+ T cells from PBMCs. The receptors originated from a human donor in good health (CMV status not recorded). Some clones in this sample may be carry-over from other donors' samples.

About this clonotype itself: This may arise from a read error, as a much more abundant clone is one base away. The V and J genes are TRBV11-2 and TRBJ1-1; the D is unclear. The CDR3 contains 14 residues. The germline gives CDR1 SGHAT, CDR2 FQNNGV. CDR3 sequence reads: CASSLGPLNTEALF. The CDR3 region has the DNA TGTGCCAGCAGCTTAGGTCCGCTGAACACTGAAGCTTTGTTT.

This chain connects TRBV20-1 to TRBJ2-3; D is uncertain. The CDR3 has 11 residues. Trimming cost V 5 bases and J 2 bases, with 5 bases left between them. Germline CDR1 DFQATT, CDR2 SNEGSKA (reference sequence). CDR3 coding DNA: TGCAGTGCTCCTTACACAGATACGCAGTATTTT. Its translation is CSAPYTDTQYF.

V and J are TRBV12-3 or TRBV12-4 and TRBJ1-1; D remains unclear. The CDR3 sequence is 14 residues long. The V and J ends lost 3 bases and 1 base respectively, with 9 bases between them. The CDR3 reads CASSFNMGNTEAFF. Written as DNA, the CDR3 is TGTGCCAGCAGTTTTAATATGGGGAACACTGAAGCTTTCTTT.

The sample holds a few counts of this clonotype. V and J are TRBV15 and TRBJ1-2; tentative D call: TRBD1 (5 bases). Between the trimmed V and J ends, which lost 2 bases and 8 bases, there was a span of 18 bases. Germline CDR1 reads LNHNV; CDR2 reads YYDKDF (reference sequence). CDR3 length: 15 amino acids. The CDR3 loop reads CATSRPVPGPRGYTF. DNA for the CDR3: TGTGCCACCAGCAGACCCGTGCCGGGACCCCGGGGCTACACCTTC.

This clonotype was seen a handful of times. V is TRBV7-9 and J is TRBJ1-2; no clear D. V dropped 4 bases and J dropped 5 bases, with 11 bases sitting between them. The CDR3 sequence is 13 residues long. Germline CDR1 is SEHNR and CDR2 is FQNEAQ (reference sequence). The DNA for the CDR3 is TGTGCCAGCAGCTCCCGGACCGGGTATGGCTACACCTTC. Residues: CASSSRTGYGYTF.

In this sample, this clonotype turned up a few times. The chain has TRBV6-2 or TRBV6-3 and TRBJ1-1, with TRBD1 identical over 10 bases. CDR1 MNHEY and CDR2 SVGEGT come from the germline V gene. V gave up 5 bases and J gave up 8 bases; unmatched junction bases: 8. There are 14 residues in the CDR3. The CDR3 loop is CASSVPGQGREAFF. The CDR3 nucleotides are TGTGCCAGCAGTGTCCCGGGACAGGGGAGAGAAGCTTTCTTT.

This rearrangement joins TRBV5-1 to TRBJ2-1; D is unclear. CDR3 length equals 12 residues. CDR1 and CDR2 from the germline V gene are SGHRS and YFSETQ. Between the trimmed V and J ends, which lost 4 bases and 10 bases, there was a span of 12 bases. CDR3 residues: CASSPVGEEQFF. CDR3 DNA: TGCGCCAGCAGCCCAGTAGGCGAGGAGCAGTTCTTC. Filled out from reference TRBV5-1 and TRBJ2-1, the complete variable domain reads KAGVTQTPRYLIKTRGQQVTLSCSPISGHRSVSWYQQTPGQGLQFLFEYFSETQRNKGNFPGRFSGRQFSNSRSEMNVSTLELGDSALYLCASSPVGEEQFFGPGTRLTVL.

This clonotype was seen a few times. The chain couples TRBV6-2 or TRBV6-3 to TRBJ2-1; TRBD1 matches at 9 bases. The germline V gene encodes CDR1 MNHEY and CDR2 SVGEGT. The CDR3 totals 16 residues. V trimming: 4 bases; J trimming: 9 bases; junction bases outside the gene matches: 13. The CDR3 spells CASSSRTGVRQSEQFF. The CDR3 nucleotides are TGTGCCAGCAGTTCACGGACAGGGGTTCGGCAAAGTGAGCAGTTCTTC.

This clonotype was found a few times. A clone one base away is much larger, so this may be a read error. The chain joins TRBV7-9 to TRBJ2-5; 10 bases align to TRBD2. The V and J ends lost 4 bases and 2 bases, in that order; junction bases with no gene match: 1. Germline CDR1 reads SEHNR; CDR2 reads FQNEAQ (reference sequence). CDR3 size: 14 residues. The CDR3 is CASSSTSGQETQYF. In DNA form, the CDR3 reads TGTGCCAGCAGCTCGACTAGCGGGCAAGAGACCCAGTACTTC.

This clonotype occurred many times. The J gene is TRBJ2-2, the V gene TRBV7-6; tentative D call: TRBD1 (5 bases). V was pared by 1 base and J by 6 bases, with 12 bases between. Germline loops: CDR1 SGHVS, CDR2 FNYEAQ. The CDR3 consists of 15 residues. CDR3 amino acids: CASSLGSMGPGELFF. CDR3 nucleotides: TGTGCCAGCAGCTTAGGGTCCATGGGGCCCGGGGAGCTGTTTTTT. The full variable domain, rest sourced from reference TRBV7-6 and TRBJ2-2, is GAGVSQSPRYKVTKRGQDVALRCDPISGHVSLYWYRQALGQGPEFLTYFNYEAQQDKSGLPNDRFSAERPEGSISTLTIQRTEQRDSAMYRCASSLGSMGPGELFFGEGSRLTVL.